Below, 17 T cell receptor beta chains from the same sample are listed, as sequenced in a study of shared clonotypes between healthy human individuals. TCRdb's copy holds only in-frame clones and misses some; the assay was immunoSEQ multiplex PCR. This sample has approximately 640,000 clones; about two thirds occur once, and the top ten carry approximately 1.8%. The source material was memory CD4+ T cells sorted from blood. The subset is: CD45RA-negative fraction. These receptors came from a woman aged 25 to 39 in good health.

The rearrangement uses TRBV7-8 and TRBJ2-1, with D possibly TRBD2 on 5 matching bases. Germline loops: CDR1 SGHVS, CDR2 FQNEAQ. Deletions cut 0 bases from V and 8 bases from J, with 14 bases between. The CDR3 loop spans 15 amino acids. Here the CDR3 reads CASSLAYLPRDEQFF. As DNA, the CDR3 is TGTGCCAGCAGCTTAGCCTATCTCCCGCGGGATGAGCAGTTCTTC.

The CDR3 region has the DNA TGCGCCAGCAGCTACGGGGGGACTGAAGCTTTCTTT. It translates to CASSYGGTEAFF. V and J are TRBV5-1 and TRBJ1-1; weak D call: TRBD1 (5 bases). This CDR3 is built from 12 residues. Trimming removed 3 bases from V and 5 bases from J, with 8 bases in between. Germline assignment: CDR1 SGHRS and CDR2 YFSETQ.

This clone was detected ten times or more. The J gene is TRBJ1-6, the V gene TRBV2; D unclear. CDR1 is SNHLY, CDR2 FYNNEI, per germline. V was shortened by 3 bases and J by 10 bases, with 10 bases between the two germline ends. CDR3 length: 13 residues. Here the CDR3 DNA reads TGTGCCAGCAGTGAGGAGGGAAGCTCACCCCTCCACTTT. It codes for CASSEEGSSPLHF.

Worth noting for this clone: A much larger clone differs by one base, so this may be a read error. The rearrangement uses TRBV11-3 and TRBJ2-1; 7 nucleotides match TRBD1. V lost 3 bases and J lost 4; bases outside the gene matches: 0. Germline V gene data show CDR1 as SGHNT and CDR2 as YENEEA. The CDR3 sequence is 13 residues long. CDR3 nucleotides: TGTGCCAGCAGCTTGGGACAGTACAATGAGCAGTTCTTC. Protein sequence: CASSLGQYNEQFF.

V is TRBV5-1 and J is TRBJ2-7; D is unclear. Between the trimmed V and J ends, which lost 0 bases and 7 bases, there was a span of 14 bases. The CDR3 extends over 14 amino acids. CDR1 is SGHRS and CDR2 is YFSETQ in the germline V gene. CDR3 protein: CASSLGAGVEEQYF. CDR3 sequence (DNA): TGCGCCAGCAGCTTGGGGGCTGGGGTGGAGGAGCAGTACTTC.

This clone was detected many times. The V call is TRBV28, the J call TRBJ2-7; no definite D call. This CDR3 contains 14 residues. V shed 4 bases and J shed 0 bases, with 10 bases lying between them. Germline V CDR1 and CDR2: MDHEN, SYDVKM. The CDR3 coding sequence is TGTGCCAGCAGTTCCCTGGTACGCTCCTACGAGCAGTACTTC. Protein product: CASSSLVRSYEQYF.

The CDR3 protein is CASSFGWSSIVNTEAFF. The CDR3, as DNA: TGTGCCAGCAGTTTCGGTTGGAGTTCCATAGTGAACACTGAAGCTTTCTTT. The chain carries TRBV28 and TRBJ1-1; D call uncertain. V gave up 3 bases and J gave up 0 bases, with 17 bases separating them. The germline V gene has CDR1 MDHEN and CDR2 SYDVKM. CDR3 length equals 17 residues. The full variable domain, rest sourced from reference TRBV28 and TRBJ1-1, is DVKVTQSSRYLVKRTGEKVFLECVQDMDHENMFWYRQDPGLGLRLIYFSYDVKMKEKGDIPEGYSVSREKKERFSLILESASTNQTSMYLCASSFGWSSIVNTEAFFGQGTRLTVV.

The rearrangement uses TRBV11-2 and TRBJ1-1; no clear D gene. Trimming stripped 1 base from V and 1 base from J, with 7 bases between. Per germline, CDR1 SGHAT and CDR2 FQNNGV. This CDR3 has 14 amino acids. CDR3 DNA sequence: TGTGCCAGCAGCTTAGCAGTAACGAACACTGAAGCTTTCTTT. This encodes CASSLAVTNTEAFF.

The CDR3 sequence is CASSELGGRRAYNEQFF. The DNA for the CDR3 is TGTGCCAGCAGTGAATTAGGCGGGAGAAGGGCCTACAATGAGCAGTTCTTC. The rearrangement joins TRBV25-1 to TRBJ2-1; 7 nucleotides line up with TRBD2. CDR1 is MGHDK and CDR2 is SYGVNS in the germline V gene. The CDR3 loop spans 17 amino acids. The J segment lost 2 bases and the V segment lost 1 base, leaving 8 bases of the junction unmatched.

The rearrangement links TRBV4-2 to TRBJ2-7, with TRBD2 as a possible D gene (5 bases). Trimming took 8 bases from V and 3 from J, leaving 17 bases between them. CDR1 is LGHNA, CDR2 YNFKEQ, per germline. The CDR3 has 14 amino acids. The CDR3 coding sequence is TGTGCCAGCTCTACACAAGTGGACTTCTACGAGCAGTACTTC. The encoded protein is CASSTQVDFYEQYF.

This clone showed up just a few times. The chain is built from TRBV2 and TRBJ2-7, with a possible D match to TRBD1 (6 bases). This CDR3 has 12 residues. Trimming pared 6 bases from V and 6 bases from J, leaving 12 bases between. In germline, CDR1 is SNHLY, CDR2 FYNNEI. DNA of the CDR3: TGTGCCAGCAGACGCAGGGGTGCCGAGCAGTACTTC. Protein sequence: CASRRRGAEQYF.

This chain uses TRBV7-2 with TRBJ2-5, with 7 bases that match TRBD1. Unmatched junction bases numbered 4, after V lost 1 base and J lost 2 bases. CDR1 is SGHTA and CDR2 is FQGNSA in the germline V gene. The CDR3 contains 15 residues. CDR3 nucleotide sequence: TGTGCCAGCAGCTTAGGACCGGGACAGCAAGAGACCCAGTACTTC. This encodes CASSLGPGQQETQYF.

This rearrangement joins TRBV7-3 to TRBJ2-2; 8 positions agree with TRBD1. From germline, CDR1 is SGHTA and CDR2 FQGTGA. V lost 0 bases to trimming and J lost 0 bases; unmatched junction nucleotides: 6. There are 18 residues in the CDR3. CDR3 in DNA: TGTGCCAGCAGCTTAACGGCAGGGGGCTCTGCGAACACCGGGGAGCTGTTTTTT. This sequence encodes CASSLTAGGSANTGELFF. Looking up the rest from reference TRBV7-3 and TRBJ2-2 gives the full variable domain: GAGVSQTPSNKVTEKGKYVELRCDPISGHTALYWYRQSLGQGPEFLIYFQGTGAADDSGLPNDRFFAVRPEGSVSTLKIQRTERGDSAVYLCASSLTAGGSANTGELFFGEGSRLTVL.

This clone has only one observation. V and J are TRBV5-8 and TRBJ2-3, with D uncertain. The ends were cut back, 2 bases at V and 3 bases at J, with 4 bases in the middle. The germline CDR1 and CDR2 sequences are SGHTS and YDEGEE. The CDR3 totals 12 residues. This chain's CDR3 is CASSFRTDTQYF. DNA for the CDR3: TGTGCCAGCAGCTTTCGGACAGATACGCAGTATTTT.

V usage is TRBV7-9 and J usage is TRBJ1-1; TRBD1 matches 9 bases. With V trimmed by 1 base and J by 11 bases, 14 bases remained unmatched. Germline CDR1 is SEHNR and CDR2 is FQNEAQ (reference sequence). The CDR3 covers 16 residues. The CDR3 loop is CASSLGVVSGDRAAFF. Written as DNA, the CDR3 is TGTGCCAGCAGCTTAGGGGTCGTATCGGGGGACAGGGCCGCTTTCTTT.

This clone occurred a few times. The gene calls are TRBV6-4 and TRBJ1-3, with D unresolved. The germline V gene has CDR1 MRHNA and CDR2 SNTAGT. Trimming removed 3 bases from V and 0 bases from J, with 12 bases in between. This CDR3 has 16 residues. The CDR3 here is CASSESRPFSGNTIYF. The CDR3 DNA reads as TGTGCCAGCAGTGAGTCCCGGCCGTTCTCTGGAAACACCATATATTTT.

The CDR3 here is CAGSSPKQGFETQYF. CDR3 nucleotide sequence: TGTGCCGGATCCTCGCCCAAACAGGGATTCGAGACCCAGTACTTC. The J gene is TRBJ2-5, the V gene TRBV7-2; D perhaps matches TRBD1 (6 bases). V lost 11 bases and J lost 5, with 24 bases in between. The CDR3 spans 15 residues. Germline-derived CDR1 and CDR2 are SGHTA and FQGNSA. Full variable domain (rest looked up from reference TRBV7-2 and TRBJ2-5): GAGVSQSPSNKVTEKGKDVELRCDPISGHTALYWYRQSLGQGLEFLIYFQGNSAPDKSGLPSDRFSAERTGGSVSTLTIQRTQQEDSAVYLCAGSSPKQGFETQYFGPGTRLLVL.